This T cell receptor (beta chain) was retrieved from a study of cytomegalovirus exposure and HLA in healthy donors. Study findings and constraints: Another analysis was done later, and it associated 16,951 TCR beta sequences with HLA alleles at 0.05 false discovery rate. It was only CMV serostatus that was available as immune exposure information. There were fewer than 200 TCR beta chains listed as cytomegalovirus-associated.

Germline V CDR1 and CDR2: SGHTA, FQGNSA. The CDR3 covers 15 residues. V was clipped by 2 bases and J by 4 bases, with 14 bases between them. Note on this clone: Its antigen is not known.

Amplification used 60 Vbeta primers and 13 Jbeta primers. Repertoires were generated with immunoSEQ multiplex PCR, while TCRdb's copy carries only in-frame clones and drops some. The table shows roughly 140,000 clones, with about 88% occurring only once. The chain recombines TRBV7-2 with TRBJ1-1; D not resolved. The TCR sequence derives from a woman aged 18 to 35 in good health and CMV-seronegative. Source material: PBMCs. CDR3 nucleotide sequence: TGTGCCAGCAGCTTAATGAGCCTCCCGAGCACTGAAGCTTTCTTT. Translated, it gives CASSLMSLPSTEAFF.